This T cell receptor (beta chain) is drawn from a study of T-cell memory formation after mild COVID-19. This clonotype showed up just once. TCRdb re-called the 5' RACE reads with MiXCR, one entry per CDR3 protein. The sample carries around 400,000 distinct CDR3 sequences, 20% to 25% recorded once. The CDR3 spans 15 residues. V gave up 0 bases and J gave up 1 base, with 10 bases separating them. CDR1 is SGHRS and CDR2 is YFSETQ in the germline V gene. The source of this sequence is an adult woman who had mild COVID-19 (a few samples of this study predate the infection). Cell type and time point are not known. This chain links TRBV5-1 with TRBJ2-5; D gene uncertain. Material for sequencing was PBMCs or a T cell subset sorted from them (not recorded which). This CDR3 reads CASSLATAFQETQYF. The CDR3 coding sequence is TGCGCCAGCAGCTTGGCCACAGCTTTCCAAGAGACCCAGTACTTC. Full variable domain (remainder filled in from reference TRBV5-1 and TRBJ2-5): KAGVTQTPRYLIKTRGQQVTLSCSPISGHRSVSWYQQTPGQGLQFLFEYFSETQRNKGNFPGRFSGRQFSNSRSEMNVSTLELGDSALYLCASSLATAFQETQYFGPGTRLLVL.